This entry lists 27 T cell receptor beta chains sequenced from one sample in a study of blood T cell repertoires in COVID-19. Here immunoSEQ multiplex PCR was the method, and the copy in TCRdb shows in-frame clones only, minus some. The table lists approximately 120,000 clones, roughly 88% of them singletons. The sequenced material came from peripheral blood. Source of these receptors: a woman aged 80 or over with active or convalescent COVID-19.

This clone appeared once. This rearrangement joins TRBV3-1 (or the pseudogene TRBV3-2) to TRBJ2-7; D gene unclear. V was shortened by 5 bases and J by 3 bases, with 11 bases between the two germline ends. The length of the CDR3 is 13 residues. Germline V gene data show CDR1 as LGHDT and CDR2 as YNNKEL (reference sequence). CDR3: CASSKTRNYEQYF. CDR3 bases: TGTGCCAGCAGCAAGACACGGAACTACGAGCAGTACTTC.

The CDR3 nucleotides read TGTGCCAGCAGCACCTCTGCGTTGCGGGAGACCCAGTACTTC. It specifies CASSTSALRETQYF. This chain links TRBV6-6 with TRBJ2-5; D call uncertain. Germline V gene data show CDR1 as MNHNY and CDR2 as SVGAGI (reference sequence). V was trimmed by 6 bases and J by 5 bases, leaving 16 bases between them. The CDR3 length is 14 residues.

The chain has TRBV2 and TRBJ1-1, with 7 bases lining up with TRBD1. With V trimmed by 7 bases and J by 6 bases, 8 bases remained unmatched. The CDR3 has 13 amino acids. The V gene's germline CDR1 is SNHLY and CDR2 FYNNEI. CDR3 region: CASKTGVLPEAFF. The CDR3 DNA follows: TGTGCCAGCAAAACAGGGGTTTTACCTGAAGCTTTCTTT.

This chain links TRBV25-1 with TRBJ1-2; D perhaps matches TRBD1 (5 bases). The CDR3 consists of 13 residues. Trimming cost V 5 bases and J 8 bases, with 15 bases left between them. Germline loops: CDR1 MGHDK, CDR2 SYGVNS. The CDR3 reads CASSLQGMGGYTF. CDR3 DNA sequence: TGTGCCAGCAGTTTGCAGGGAATGGGCGGCTACACCTTC.

This chain joins TRBV28 and TRBJ2-7; 8 nucleotides line up with TRBD2. The CDR3 consists of 17 residues. The V gene end was trimmed by 2 bases and the J gene end by 2 bases; junction bases not matched to a gene: 11. Germline CDR1 and CDR2: MDHEN and SYDVKM. In nucleotides, the CDR3 is TGTGCCAGCAGTTTAGGGGTGAGCATAGCGGGGACCTACGAGCAGTACTTC. Its translation is CASSLGVSIAGTYEQYF. The full variable domain, with the rest looked up from reference TRBV28 and TRBJ2-7, is DVKVTQSSRYLVKRTGEKVFLECVQDMDHENMFWYRQDPGLGLRLIYFSYDVKMKEKGDIPEGYSVSREKKERFSLILESASTNQTSMYLCASSLGVSIAGTYEQYFGPGTRLTVT.

This chain connects TRBV2 to TRBJ2-4; 8 bases are a match to TRBD1. The CDR3 has 14 residues. Germline trimming cut 5 bases from V and 5 bases from J; bases unmatched to any gene: 5. Germline lookup yields CDR1 SNHLY and CDR2 FYNNEI. The CDR3 DNA sequence: TGTGCCAGCAGTAAGGACAGGGTTGAAAACATTCAGTACTTC. Translated, it gives CASSKDRVENIQYF. Full variable domain (missing parts from reference TRBV2 and TRBJ2-4): EPEVTQTPSHQVTQMGQEVILRCVPISNHLYFYWYRQILGQKVEFLVSFYNNEISEKSEIFDDQFSVERPDGSNFTLKIRSTKLEDSAMYFCASSKDRVENIQYFGAGTRLSVL.

CDR3 coding DNA: TGTGCCAGCAGCGTAGCTATGGGAGAGGAAGCTTTCTTT. The encoded protein is CASSVAMGEEAFF. The chain carries TRBV9 and TRBJ1-1; D remains ambiguous. Germline V CDR1 and CDR2: SGDLS, YYNGEE. The CDR3 totals 13 residues. V lost 0 bases to trimming and J lost 8 bases, with 11 bases between them.

The gene calls are TRBV18 and TRBJ2-1, with D unclear. V was pared by 4 bases and J by 7 bases, with 8 bases between. This CDR3 has 12 amino acids. Per germline, CDR1 KGHSH and CDR2 LQKENI. The DNA of the CDR3 is TGTGCCAGCTCACACGGTCCTAATGAGCAGTTCTTC. Translating gives CASSHGPNEQFF.

The CDR3 nucleotides read TGTGCCAGCAGCAACCAGCGGGAAAGACTCACAGATACGCAGTATTTT. Its translation: CASSNQRERLTDTQYF. V usage is TRBV5-6 and J usage is TRBJ2-3; the match to TRBD2 covers 7 bases. There are 16 residues in the CDR3. V shed 4 bases, J shed 2 bases, and the junction held 10 bases outside the gene matches. Germline CDR1 SGHDT, CDR2 YYEEEE.

The chain employs TRBV5-6 and TRBJ1-2, with 7 bases fitting TRBD1. The length of the CDR3 is 14 residues. Germline V gives CDR1 SGHDT, CDR2 YYEEEE. Trimming cost V 0 bases and J 6 bases; bases outside gene matches: 5. The DNA for the CDR3 is TGTGCCAGCAGCTTGGGGAGGGGGCTGGATGGCTACACCTTC. Its translation is CASSLGRGLDGYTF.

This chain uses TRBV15 with TRBJ2-7, with a tentative D call TRBD2 (6 bases). CDR1 LNHNV and CDR2 YYDKDF come from the germline V gene (reference sequence). Trimming pared 0 bases from V and 4 bases from J, leaving 7 bases between. The CDR3 runs to 13 residues. CDR3 coding DNA: TGTGCCACCAGCAGAGATGGAGGGTACGAGCAGTACTTC. It is translated as CATSRDGGYEQYF.

The chain employs TRBV28 and TRBJ2-5; 8 bases are a match to TRBD2. J was trimmed by 5 bases and V by 6 bases; bases with no gene match: 11. Germline V gene data show CDR1 as MDHEN and CDR2 as SYDVKM. The CDR3 is made up of 15 amino acids. The CDR3, as DNA: TGTGCCAGCAGCCCGAGCGGGGGATTGGGGGAGACCCAGTACTTC. Translating gives CASSPSGGLGETQYF.

The rearrangement uses TRBV18 and TRBJ2-2; D is perhaps TRBD2 (5 bases). V gave up 3 bases and J gave up 7 bases, with 6 bases separating them. Germline V CDR1 and CDR2: KGHSH, LQKENI. This CDR3 is 12 amino acids long. CDR3 amino acids: CASSPAGGELFF. Here the CDR3 DNA reads TGTGCCAGCTCACCGGCGGGCGGGGAGCTGTTTTTT.

The chain combines TRBV28 with TRBJ1-1; 9 bases agree with TRBD1. Germline CDR1 reads MDHEN; CDR2 reads SYDVKM. Unmatched junction bases numbered 12, after V lost 6 bases and J lost 4 bases. The CDR3 covers 16 residues. Here the CDR3 DNA reads TGTGCCAGCAGGCCAGGGACCGGACAGGGGACCACTGAAGCTTTCTTT. It yields the protein CASRPGTGQGTTEAFF.

The J gene is TRBJ2-2, the V gene TRBV7-9, with D unresolved. Germline loops: CDR1 SEHNR, CDR2 FQNEAQ (reference sequence). The CDR3 has 14 amino acids. Trimming removed 5 bases from V and 5 bases from J, with 12 bases in between. The CDR3 protein is CASSPTSRTGELFF. CDR3 coding DNA: TGTGCCAGCAGCCCTACGTCCCGTACCGGGGAGCTGTTTTTT. Complete variable domain (other parts from reference TRBV7-9 and TRBJ2-2): DTGVSQNPRHKITKRGQNVTFRCDPISEHNRLYWYRQTLGQGPEFLTYFQNEAQLEKSRLLSDRFSAERPKGSFSTLEIQRTEQGDSAMYLCASSPTSRTGELFFGEGSRLTVL.

J is TRBJ2-1 and V is TRBV30, with 11 bases matching TRBD2. The CDR3 sequence is 13 residues long. J gave up 12 bases and V 3 bases, and 7 bases lay outside the gene matches. The germline CDR1 and CDR2 sequences are GTSNPN and SVGIG (reference sequence). This CDR3 reads CAWRVTSGTPQFF. The DNA of the CDR3 is TGTGCCTGGAGGGTGACTAGCGGGACACCGCAGTTCTTC.

The gene calls are TRBV5-1 and TRBJ2-7, with D tentatively TRBD1 (6 bases). V dropped 0 bases and J dropped 5 bases, with 15 bases sitting between them. Germline V gene lookup returns CDR1 SGHRS and CDR2 YFSETQ. CDR3 size: 15 residues. This chain's CDR3 is CASSLAGDITHEQYF. CDR3 nucleotides: TGCGCCAGCAGCTTGGCCGGGGACATAACCCACGAGCAGTACTTC.

V and J are TRBV19 and TRBJ2-7; 9 positions agree with TRBD2. CDR3 length equals 15 residues. Germline V gene data show CDR1 as LNHDA and CDR2 as SQIVND (reference sequence). With 6 bases clipped from V and 0 bases from J, the junction kept 6 bases outside the gene matches. CDR3 coding DNA: TGTGCCAGTAGCGTAGCGGGAGATGGCTCCTACGAGCAGTACTTC. It encodes CASSVAGDGSYEQYF.

The rearrangement uses TRBV4-1 and TRBJ1-1, with D unresolved. Germline lookup yields CDR1 MGHRA and CDR2 YSYEKL. The CDR3 has 13 residues. V lost 3 bases, J lost 7 bases, and 12 bases lay in between. This CDR3 is CASSHRRVDEAFF. Here the CDR3 DNA reads TGCGCCAGCAGCCACAGACGGGTGGATGAAGCTTTCTTT.

This clone occurred once. The chain is built from TRBV2 and TRBJ2-5; TRBD2 might be the D (6 bases). CDR1 is SNHLY and CDR2 is FYNNEI in the germline V gene. V shed 8 bases and J shed 5 bases, with 21 bases lying between them. The CDR3 has 15 residues. DNA of the CDR3: TGTGCCAGCTTACGGGGGTTGGGATCGGGGGAGACCCAGTACTTC. Translating gives CASLRGLGSGETQYF.

V gene TRBV24-1 combines with J gene TRBJ2-1, with TRBD1 matching 8 bases. The V gene's germline CDR1 is KGHDR and CDR2 SFDVKD. After removal of 4 bases from V and 3 bases from J, the junction contained 7 bases not matched to a gene. This CDR3 is 16 amino acids long. The CDR3 is CATSESGTGLYNEQFF. The CDR3 coding sequence is TGTGCCACCAGTGAGTCCGGGACAGGTCTCTACAATGAGCAGTTCTTC.

This clone was counted once. The chain recombines TRBV30 with TRBJ2-3; TRBD2 matches at 10 bases. The V gene end was trimmed by 1 base and the J gene end by 9 bases; junction bases not matched to a gene: 4. This CDR3 is built from 13 residues. Germline V lookup: CDR1 GTSNPN, CDR2 SVGIG (reference sequence). CDR3 bases: TGTGCCTGGAGTGGCACTAGCGGGGAGACGCAGTATTTT. Protein product: CAWSGTSGETQYF.

The V gene is TRBV7-3, the J gene TRBJ1-1; D call uncertain. Per germline, CDR1 SGHTA and CDR2 FQGTGA. V was cut by 1 base and J by 3 bases, with 6 bases left in between. CDR3 length: 13 amino acids. The CDR3 spells CASSLIADTEAFF. The CDR3, as DNA: TGTGCCAGCAGCTTAATCGCGGACACTGAAGCTTTCTTT.

A remark on this clone: Other DNA sequences within the sample encode an identical CDR3. The genes are TRBV6-5 and TRBJ1-5; D is ambiguous. V lost 6 bases to trimming and J lost 4 bases, with 7 bases between them. This CDR3 contains 12 residues. Germline V gene lookup returns CDR1 MNHEY and CDR2 SVGAGI. This CDR3 reads CASRRGNQPQHF. The CDR3 DNA sequence: TGTGCCAGCAGGAGAGGTAATCAGCCCCAGCATTTT.

The V and J genes are TRBV2 and TRBJ2-7, with D tentatively TRBD1 (6 bases). Germline V lookup: CDR1 SNHLY, CDR2 FYNNEI. There are 11 residues in the CDR3. The CDR3 DNA is TGTACGTACAGGGTGGGATACGAGCAGTACTTC. It encodes CTYRVGYEQYF.

The V and J genes are TRBV3-1 (or the pseudogene TRBV3-2) and TRBJ1-4, with TRBD1 matching over 8 bases. The junction had 14 bases not matched to a gene; V was cut back by 3 bases and J by 11 bases. CDR3 length: 16 amino acids. Germline values: CDR1 LGHDT, CDR2 YNNKEL (reference sequence). CDR3 DNA: TGTGCCAGCAGCCACGGACAGGGAGGCCCCGTTACTAAACTGTTTTTT. It encodes CASSHGQGGPVTKLFF.

This chain uses TRBV29-1 with TRBJ2-1, with 9 bases aligning to TRBD1. The germline V gene encodes CDR1 SQVTM and CDR2 ANQGSEA. This CDR3 spans 15 amino acids. J lost 6 bases, V lost 7 bases, and 13 bases had no gene match. The DNA of the CDR3 is TGCAGCGCTGAGACACAGGGGGCGCGGCTCAATGAGCAGTTCTTC. Amino acids: CSAETQGARLNEQFF.